Listed below are T cell receptor beta chains from one sample, sequenced in a study of Ad26.COV2.S vaccination and SARS-CoV-2 variants. Data came from immunoSEQ multiplex PCR; TCRdb stores just in-frame clones and leaves some out. The sample contains more than 400,000 clones, about 92% of which appear only once. This sample comprised peripheral blood, obtained in a trial of Ad26.COV2.S vaccine versus placebo. The source of these receptors is a person between 18 and 59 years old who received the Ad26.COV2.S COVID-19 vaccine or a placebo. The CDR3 runs from the conserved cysteine through the conserved F or W. D genes are given only for firm matches. For some rows the clone size is stated as once, few or many, or as a class when expanded; others skip it.

TRBV7-9	TRBJ1-1	TRBD1	few	CASSPRTGDMNTEAFF	TGTGCCAGCAGCCCGAGGACAGGGGACATGAACACTGAAGCTTTCTTT
TRBV6-5	TRBJ2-5	NA	NA	CASTRGETQYF	TGTGCCAGCACCAGGGGAGAGACCCAGTACTTC
TRBV4-3	TRBJ2-7	NA	once	CASSQDIFPFRTEGYEQYF	TGCGCCAGCAGCCAAGATATTTTCCCGTTTAGGACAGAGGGCTACGAGCAGTACTTC
TRBV18	TRBJ2-5	NA	NA	CASSPRQQETQYF	TGTGCCAGCTCACCACGGCAGCAAGAGACCCAGTACTTC
TRBV10-3	TRBJ1-1	TRBD1	NA	CAISERDRNTEAFF	TGTGCCATCAGTGAACGGGACAGGAACACTGAAGCTTTCTTT
TRBV5-6	TRBJ2-3	TRBD2	NA	CASSLAPGSGNTDTQYF	TGTGCCAGCAGCTTGGCCCCCGGCAGCGGGAACACAGATACGCAGTATTTT
TRBV19	TRBJ2-1	NA	NA	CASRDSDLASHSEQFF	TGTGCCAGTAGAGACTCCGATCTAGCGTCACATAGTGAGCAGTTCTTC
TRBV7-2	TRBJ2-5	NA	NA	CASSFRSETQYF	TGTGCCAGCAGCTTCCGGTCGGAGACCCAGTACTTC
TRBV6-2/TRBV6-3	TRBJ2-7	NA	NA	CASSYQFPSYEQYF	TGTGCCAGCAGTTACCAATTCCCCTCCTACGAGCAGTACTTC
TRBV4-1	TRBJ2-1	TRBD1	NA	CASSQGDRDNNEQFF	TGCGCCAGCAGCCAAGGAGACAGGGATAACAATGAGCAGTTCTTC
TRBV6-2/TRBV6-3	TRBJ1-6	TRBD1	once	CASSLQGAGNSPLHF	TGTGCCAGCAGCTTACAGGGGGCAGGCAATTCACCCCTCCACTTT
TRBV15	TRBJ1-1	NA	NA	CATSSPTGRAEAFF	TGTGCCACCAGCAGTCCGACCGGGAGGGCCGAAGCTTTCTTT
TRBV6-5	TRBJ1-2	NA	once	CASSSNTVSTF	TGTGCCAGCAGTTCTAACACGGTTAGCACCTTC
TRBV18	TRBJ2-7	NA	NA	CASSRADTYEQYF	TGTGCCAGCTCGCGGGCGGACACCTACGAGCAGTACTTC
TRBV10-1	TRBJ2-1	TRBD2	NA	CASSERLAGSYNEQFF	TGCGCCAGCAGTGAAAGACTAGCGGGATCCTACAATGAGCAGTTCTTC
TRBV7-2	TRBJ1-2	NA	NA	CASSLATRQEQNGYTF	TGTGCCAGCAGCTTAGCGACCCGACAGGAACAGAATGGCTACACCTTC
TRBV6-5	TRBJ1-1	TRBD1	few	CASRTETGWAFF	TGTGCCAGCAGAACCGAGACAGGGTGGGCTTTCTTT
TRBV12-5	TRBJ1-2	NA	NA	CASGLVRGHRSPSYGYTF	TGTGCTAGTGGTTTGGTAAGGGGCCACAGGAGCCCTTCCTATGGCTACACCTTC
TRBV6-2/TRBV6-3	TRBJ1-6	NA	NA	CASSYRGGSLDSPLHF	TGTGCCAGCAGTTACAGAGGGGGTAGTCTCGATTCACCCCTCCACTTT
TRBV9	TRBJ2-7	NA	NA	CASTPGVDSTYEQYF	TGTGCCAGCACCCCCGGTGTGGACTCTACCTACGAGCAGTACTTC
TRBV9	TRBJ2-3	TRBD1	NA	CASSLEGQGSQDTQYF	TGTGCCAGCAGCCTAGAGGGACAGGGAAGTCAAGATACGCAGTATTTT